In this sample, the clone carrying this TCR beta chain turned up once. The sample is drawn from a study of blood T cell repertoires in COVID-19. Sequenced by immunoSEQ multiplex PCR; TCRdb stores in-frame clones only, minus some. The sample comprises more than 150,000 clones, around 90% of which are singletons, and roughly 6.7% rests with the top ten. With 0 bases clipped from V and 7 bases from J, the junction kept 7 bases outside the gene matches. Per the germline V gene, CDR1 is LGHNA and CDR2 is YSLEER. The CDR3 spans 16 residues. The chain combines TRBV4-3 with TRBJ2-2; 8 bases map to TRBD2. The TCR was taken from a man in his forties with acute or convalescent COVID-19. The sample was peripheral blood. Written as DNA, the CDR3 is TGCGCCAGCAGCCAAGACGTAGCGGGGCTGGGCGGGGAGCTGTTTTTT. Translated, it gives CASSQDVAGLGGELFF.